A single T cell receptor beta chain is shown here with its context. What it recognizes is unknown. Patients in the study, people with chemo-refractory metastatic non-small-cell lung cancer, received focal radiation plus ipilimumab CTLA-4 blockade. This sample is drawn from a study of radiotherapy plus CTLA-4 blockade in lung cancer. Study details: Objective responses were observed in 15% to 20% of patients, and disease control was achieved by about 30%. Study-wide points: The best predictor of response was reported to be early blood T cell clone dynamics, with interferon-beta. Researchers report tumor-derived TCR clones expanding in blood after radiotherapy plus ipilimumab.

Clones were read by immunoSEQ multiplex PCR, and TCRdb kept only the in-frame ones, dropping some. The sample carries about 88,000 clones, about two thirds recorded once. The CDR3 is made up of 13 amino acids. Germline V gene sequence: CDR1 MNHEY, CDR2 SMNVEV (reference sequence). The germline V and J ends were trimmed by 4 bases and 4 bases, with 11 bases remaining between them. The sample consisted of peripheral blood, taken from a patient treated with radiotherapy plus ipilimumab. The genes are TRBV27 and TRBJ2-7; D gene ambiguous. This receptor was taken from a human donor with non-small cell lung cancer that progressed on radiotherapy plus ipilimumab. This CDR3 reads CASSSFFGYEQYF. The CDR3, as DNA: TGTGCCAGCAGTTCGTTCTTCGGGTACGAGCAGTACTTC.